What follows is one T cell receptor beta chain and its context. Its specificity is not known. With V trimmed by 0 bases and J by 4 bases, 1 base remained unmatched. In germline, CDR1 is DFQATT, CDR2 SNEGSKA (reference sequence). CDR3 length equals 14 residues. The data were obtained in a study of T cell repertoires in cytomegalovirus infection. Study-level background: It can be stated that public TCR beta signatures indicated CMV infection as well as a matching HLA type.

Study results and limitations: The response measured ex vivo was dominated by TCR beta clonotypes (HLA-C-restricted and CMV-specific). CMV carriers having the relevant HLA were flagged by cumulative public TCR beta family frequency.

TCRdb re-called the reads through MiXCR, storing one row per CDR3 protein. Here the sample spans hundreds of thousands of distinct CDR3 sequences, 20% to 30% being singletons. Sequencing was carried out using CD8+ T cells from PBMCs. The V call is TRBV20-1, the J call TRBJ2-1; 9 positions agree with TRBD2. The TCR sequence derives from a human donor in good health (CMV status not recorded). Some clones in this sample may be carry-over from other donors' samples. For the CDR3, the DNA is TGCAGTGCTAGAGAGGCGGGGGGGTACAATGAGCAGTTCTTC. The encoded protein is CSAREAGGYNEQFF.